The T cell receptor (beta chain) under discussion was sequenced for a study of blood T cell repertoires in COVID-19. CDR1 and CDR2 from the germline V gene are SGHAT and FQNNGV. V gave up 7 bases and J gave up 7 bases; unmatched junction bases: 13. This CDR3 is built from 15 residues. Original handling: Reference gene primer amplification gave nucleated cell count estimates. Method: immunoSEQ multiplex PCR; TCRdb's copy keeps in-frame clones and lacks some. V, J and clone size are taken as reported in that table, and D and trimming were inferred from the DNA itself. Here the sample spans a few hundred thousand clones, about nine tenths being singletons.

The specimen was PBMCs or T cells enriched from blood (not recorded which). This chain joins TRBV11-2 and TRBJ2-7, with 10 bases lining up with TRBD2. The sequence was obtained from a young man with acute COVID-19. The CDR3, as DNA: TGTGCCAGCACGATTTCGGAGCGGGAGGGCGGAGAGCAGTACTTC. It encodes CASTISEREGGEQYF. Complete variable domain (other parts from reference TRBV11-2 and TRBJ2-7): EAGVAQSPRYKIIEKRQSVAFWCNPISGHATLYWYQQILGQGPKLLIQFQNNGVVDDSQLPKDRFSAERLKGVDSTLKIQPAKLEDSAVYLCASTISEREGGEQYFGPGTRLTVT.